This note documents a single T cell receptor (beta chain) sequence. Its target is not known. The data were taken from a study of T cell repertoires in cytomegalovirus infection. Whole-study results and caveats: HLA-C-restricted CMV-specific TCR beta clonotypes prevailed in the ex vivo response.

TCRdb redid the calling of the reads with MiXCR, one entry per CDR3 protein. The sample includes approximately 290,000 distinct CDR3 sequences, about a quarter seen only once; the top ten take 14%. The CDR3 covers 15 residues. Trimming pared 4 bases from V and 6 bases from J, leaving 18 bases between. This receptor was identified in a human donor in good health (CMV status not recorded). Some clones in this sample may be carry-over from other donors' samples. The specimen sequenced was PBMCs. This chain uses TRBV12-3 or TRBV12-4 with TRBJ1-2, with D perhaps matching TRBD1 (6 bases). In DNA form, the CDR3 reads TGTGCCAGCAGTTCGCCGGGACACGGGATCCATGGCTACACCTTC. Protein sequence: CASSSPGHGIHGYTF.